The T cell receptor (beta chain) described here comes from a study of CD8+CD57+ T cells in acquired aplastic anemia (dated by TCRdb to the late 2010s). Regarding the research as a whole: DNA extracted from sorted CD4+ and CD8+ cells had a mean of 3.2 ug, with a range of 0.2 to 27.4 ug. Healthy donor samples averaged about 10 million reads for CD4+ and 11 million to 13 million for CD8+ cells. Broader findings and caveats from the paper: No significant difference in CD8+ Simpson's diversity was found between patients and healthy controls (P=0.060). Although roughly 29 CD8+ CDR3 sequences were shared by patients and controls, these sequences appeared highly expressed in patients and within the immunodominant clones of patients.

A remark on this clonotype: This receptor's antigen is unknown. Relative to the germline gene, one junction end is altered; a read error may explain this.

Genomic DNA was used as template for profiling of TCR beta VDJ combinations and CDR3 sequences. An Illumina HiSeq 2000 was the platform used for TCR repertoire sequencing. The source study handled its data this way. Repertoire assessment relied on Simpson's diversity index, CDR3 size and DJ length profiles, and TRBV/TRBJ rearrangement plots. Whichever DNA sequence was most abundant in the deep sequencing data was defined as the immunodominant clone. CDR3 amino acid sequences were checked for sharing between subjects and were compared against published repertoires and the VDJdb database. TCRdb trimmed the raw reads at Q25, called clones with MiXCR and kept productive beta chains. Each entry is one CDR3 protein sequence, shown with its most common DNA and genes. None of the V and J calls come from the authors' own analysis; TCRdb made them. The sample yields a few hundred thousand distinct CDR3 sequences; 60% to 65% were counted once. The ten largest make up 25% to 35% of the sample.

TCR repertoires of sorted CD4+ and CD8+ blood T cells from severe aplastic anemia patients and healthy subjects were deep-sequenced in the study. Ficoll-Paque density gradient centrifugation was used to isolate peripheral blood mononuclear cells. Before DNA extraction, CD4+ and CD8+ T cells were sorted with FACS or magnetic beads. From cysteine to phenylalanine, the CDR3 is 13 amino acids long. The CDR3 DNA has 39 bases and is translated from base 1. CDR1 and CDR2 are drawn from the germline V gene (reference sequence): MNHNY, SVGAGI. This receptor was taken from a human donor in good health. The material sequenced was sorted CD4+, CD8+, or CD8+CD57+ T cells (not recorded which) from PBMCs. Recombination linked TRBV6-6 to TRBJ2-3; TRBD2 agrees with 12 junctional bases. This receptor carries the CDR3 CAGRLAGEDTQYF. Here is the DNA: TGTGCCGGCAGACTAGCGGGAGAAGATACGCAGTATTTT.